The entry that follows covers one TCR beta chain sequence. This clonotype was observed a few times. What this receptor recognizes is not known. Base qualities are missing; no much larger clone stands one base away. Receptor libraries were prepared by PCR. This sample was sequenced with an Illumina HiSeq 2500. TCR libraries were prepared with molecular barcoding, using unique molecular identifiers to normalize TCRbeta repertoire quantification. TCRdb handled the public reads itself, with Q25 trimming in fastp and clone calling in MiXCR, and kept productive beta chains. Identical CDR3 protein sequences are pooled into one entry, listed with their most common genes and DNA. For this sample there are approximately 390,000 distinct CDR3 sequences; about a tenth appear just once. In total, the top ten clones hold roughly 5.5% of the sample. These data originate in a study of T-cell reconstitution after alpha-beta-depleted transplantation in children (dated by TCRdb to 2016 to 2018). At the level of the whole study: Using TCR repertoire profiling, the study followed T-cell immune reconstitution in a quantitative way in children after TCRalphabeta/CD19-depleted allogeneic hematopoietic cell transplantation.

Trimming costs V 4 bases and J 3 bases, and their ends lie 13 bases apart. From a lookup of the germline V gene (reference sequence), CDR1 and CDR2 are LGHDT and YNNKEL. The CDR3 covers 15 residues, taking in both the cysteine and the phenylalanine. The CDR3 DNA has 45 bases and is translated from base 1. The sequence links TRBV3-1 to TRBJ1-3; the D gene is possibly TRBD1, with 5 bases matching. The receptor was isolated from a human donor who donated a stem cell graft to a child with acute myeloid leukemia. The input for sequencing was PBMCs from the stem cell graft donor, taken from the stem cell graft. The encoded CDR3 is CASSPTQGLGNTIYF. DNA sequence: TGTGCCAGCAGCCCCACGCAGGGCCTTGGAAACACCATATATTTT.